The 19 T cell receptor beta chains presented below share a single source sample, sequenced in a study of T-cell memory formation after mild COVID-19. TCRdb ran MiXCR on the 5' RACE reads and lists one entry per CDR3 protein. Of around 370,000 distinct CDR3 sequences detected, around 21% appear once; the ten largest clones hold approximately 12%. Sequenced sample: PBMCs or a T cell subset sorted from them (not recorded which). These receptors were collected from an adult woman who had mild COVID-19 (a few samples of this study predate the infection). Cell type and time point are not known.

CDR3 in DNA: TGTGCCAGCAGCCACCGAGGGACTAGCACAGATACGCAGTATTTT. Protein product: CASSHRGTSTDTQYF. The chain employs TRBV3-1 and TRBJ2-3; TRBD2 might be the D (6 bases). This CDR3 contains 15 residues. V lost 3 bases to trimming and J lost 0 bases, with 10 bases between them. Germline V CDR1 and CDR2: LGHDT, YNNKEL (reference sequence).

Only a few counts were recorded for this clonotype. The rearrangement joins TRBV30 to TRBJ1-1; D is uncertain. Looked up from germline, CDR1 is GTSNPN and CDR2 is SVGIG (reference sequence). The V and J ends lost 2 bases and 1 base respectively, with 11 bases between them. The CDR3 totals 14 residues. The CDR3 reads CAWSQIDPNTEAFF. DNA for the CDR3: TGTGCCTGGAGTCAGATAGACCCGAACACTGAAGCTTTCTTT.

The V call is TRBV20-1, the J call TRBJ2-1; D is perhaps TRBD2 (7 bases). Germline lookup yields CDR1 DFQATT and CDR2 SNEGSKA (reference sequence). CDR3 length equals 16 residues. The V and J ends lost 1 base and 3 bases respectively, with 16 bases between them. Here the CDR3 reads CSARATWGGIYNEQFF. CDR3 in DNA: TGCAGTGCTAGAGCGACGTGGGGGGGCATCTACAATGAGCAGTTCTTC.

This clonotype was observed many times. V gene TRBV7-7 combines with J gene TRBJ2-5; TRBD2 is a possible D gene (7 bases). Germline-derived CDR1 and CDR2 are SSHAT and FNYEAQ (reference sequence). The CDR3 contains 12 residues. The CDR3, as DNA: TGTGCTAGCCGGGGGGCGATGGAGACCCAGTACTTC. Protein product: CASRGAMETQYF.

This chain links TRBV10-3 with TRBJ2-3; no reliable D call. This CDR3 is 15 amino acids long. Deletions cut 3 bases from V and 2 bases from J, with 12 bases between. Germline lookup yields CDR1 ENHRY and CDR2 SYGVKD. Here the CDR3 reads CAISEGRRITDTQYF. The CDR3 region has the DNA TGTGCCATCAGTGAAGGCAGGCGTATCACAGATACGCAGTATTTT.

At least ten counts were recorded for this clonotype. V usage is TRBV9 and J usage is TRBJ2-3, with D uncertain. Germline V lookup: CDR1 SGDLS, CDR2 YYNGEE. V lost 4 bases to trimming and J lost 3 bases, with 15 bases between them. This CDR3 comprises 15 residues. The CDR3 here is CASSPTPGRTDTQYF. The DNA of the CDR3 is TGTGCCAGCAGCCCCACCCCGGGCCGTACAGATACGCAGTATTTT.

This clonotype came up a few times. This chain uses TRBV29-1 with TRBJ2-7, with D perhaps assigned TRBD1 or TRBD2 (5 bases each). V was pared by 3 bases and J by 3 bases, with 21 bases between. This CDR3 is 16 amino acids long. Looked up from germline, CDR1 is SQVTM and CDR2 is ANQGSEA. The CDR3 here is CSVEGIGARGDYEQYF. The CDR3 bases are TGCAGCGTTGAGGGAATAGGGGCGAGGGGAGACTACGAGCAGTACTTC.

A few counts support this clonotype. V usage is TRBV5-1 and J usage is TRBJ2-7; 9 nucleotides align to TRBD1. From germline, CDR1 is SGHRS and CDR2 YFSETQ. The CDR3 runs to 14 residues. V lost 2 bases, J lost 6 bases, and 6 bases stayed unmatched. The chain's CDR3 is CASSFRQGVREQYF. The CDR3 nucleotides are TGCGCCAGCAGCTTTCGACAGGGGGTGCGCGAGCAGTACTTC.

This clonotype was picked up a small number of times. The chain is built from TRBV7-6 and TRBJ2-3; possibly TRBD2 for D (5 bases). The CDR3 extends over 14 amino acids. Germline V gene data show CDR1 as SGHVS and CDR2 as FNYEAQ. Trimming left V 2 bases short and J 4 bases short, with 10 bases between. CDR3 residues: CASSLRIGADTQYF. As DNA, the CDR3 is TGTGCCAGCAGCTTAAGAATCGGGGCAGATACGCAGTATTTT.

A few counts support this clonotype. The CDR3 DNA follows: TGTGCCAGTACCCCAGGAAACGGCCTGGGGACCCAGTACTTC. This codes for CASTPGNGLGTQYF. The gene calls are TRBV19 and TRBJ2-5; D is undetermined. The V end was cut by 7 bases, the J end by 7 bases, with 19 bases between. The germline gives CDR1 LNHDA, CDR2 SQIVND (reference sequence). The CDR3 runs 14 residues.

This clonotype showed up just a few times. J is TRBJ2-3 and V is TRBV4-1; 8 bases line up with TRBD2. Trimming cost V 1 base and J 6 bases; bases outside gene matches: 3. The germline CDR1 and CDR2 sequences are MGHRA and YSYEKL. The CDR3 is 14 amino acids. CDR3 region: CASSQGGGWDTQYF. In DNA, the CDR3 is TGCGCCAGCAGCCAAGGCGGGGGGTGGGATACGCAGTATTTT.

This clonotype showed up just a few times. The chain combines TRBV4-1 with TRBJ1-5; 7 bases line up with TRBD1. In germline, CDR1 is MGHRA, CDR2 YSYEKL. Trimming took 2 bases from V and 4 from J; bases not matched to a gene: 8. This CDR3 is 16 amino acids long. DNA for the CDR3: TGCGCCAGCAGCCAACCAACGGGACAGCCTAATCAGCCCCAGCATTTT. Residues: CASSQPTGQPNQPQHF.

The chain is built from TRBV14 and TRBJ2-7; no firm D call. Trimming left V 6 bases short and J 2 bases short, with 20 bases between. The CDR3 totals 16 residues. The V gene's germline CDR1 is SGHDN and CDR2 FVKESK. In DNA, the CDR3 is TGTGCCAGCAGTCGTTACACTTCTGATTGGGCCTACGAGCAGTACTTC. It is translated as CASSRYTSDWAYEQYF. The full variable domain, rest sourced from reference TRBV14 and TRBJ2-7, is EAGVTQFPSHSVIEKGQTVTLRCDPISGHDNLYWYRRVMGKEIKFLLHFVKESKQDESGMPNNRFLAERTGGTYSTLKVQPAELEDSGVYFCASSRYTSDWAYEQYFGPGTRLTVT.

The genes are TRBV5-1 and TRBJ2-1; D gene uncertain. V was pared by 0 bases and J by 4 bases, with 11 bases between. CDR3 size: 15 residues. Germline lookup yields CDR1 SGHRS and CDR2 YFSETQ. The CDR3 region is CASSLEPGRYNEQFF. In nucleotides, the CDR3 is TGCGCCAGCAGCTTGGAGCCAGGTCGGTACAATGAGCAGTTCTTC.

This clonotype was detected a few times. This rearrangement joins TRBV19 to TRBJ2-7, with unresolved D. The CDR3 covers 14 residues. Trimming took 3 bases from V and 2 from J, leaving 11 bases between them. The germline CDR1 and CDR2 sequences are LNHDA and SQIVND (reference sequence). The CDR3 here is CASSIDPATYEQYF. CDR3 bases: TGTGCCAGTAGTATTGATCCGGCCACCTACGAGCAGTACTTC.

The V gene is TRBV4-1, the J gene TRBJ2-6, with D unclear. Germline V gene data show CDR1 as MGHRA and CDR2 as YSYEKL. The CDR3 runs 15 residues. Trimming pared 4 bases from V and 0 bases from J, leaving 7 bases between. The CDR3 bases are TGCGCCAGCAGCCGAGACGGCTCTGGGGCCAACGTCCTGACTTTC. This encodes CASSRDGSGANVLTF.

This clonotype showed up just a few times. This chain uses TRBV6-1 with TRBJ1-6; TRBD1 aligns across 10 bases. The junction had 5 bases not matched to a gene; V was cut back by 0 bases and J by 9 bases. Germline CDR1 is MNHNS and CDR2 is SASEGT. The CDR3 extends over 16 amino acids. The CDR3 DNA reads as TGTGCCAGCAGTGAAGCGTTGGGACAGGGGACTTCACCCCTCCACTTT. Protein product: CASSEALGQGTSPLHF.

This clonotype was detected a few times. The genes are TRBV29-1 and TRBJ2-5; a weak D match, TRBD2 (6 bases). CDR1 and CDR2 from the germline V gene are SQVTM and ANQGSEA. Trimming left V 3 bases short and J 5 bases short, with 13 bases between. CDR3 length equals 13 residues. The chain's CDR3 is CSVDAGPGETQYF. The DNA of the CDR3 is TGCAGCGTTGACGCGGGACCGGGGGAGACCCAGTACTTC. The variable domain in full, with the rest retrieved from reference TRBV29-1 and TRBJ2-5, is SAVISQKPSRDICQRGTSLTIQCQVDSQVTMMFWYRQQPGQSLTLIATANQGSEATYESGFVIDKFPISRPNLTFSTLTVSNMSPEDSSIYLCSVDAGPGETQYFGPGTRLLVL.

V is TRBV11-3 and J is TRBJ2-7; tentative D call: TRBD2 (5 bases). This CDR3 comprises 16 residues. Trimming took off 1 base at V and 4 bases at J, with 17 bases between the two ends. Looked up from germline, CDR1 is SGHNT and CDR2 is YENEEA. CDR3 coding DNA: TGTGCCAGCAGCTTAGTATTTGCGGGTCCAACTTACGAGCAGTACTTC. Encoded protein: CASSLVFAGPTYEQYF. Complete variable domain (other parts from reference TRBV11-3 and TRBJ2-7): EAGVVQSPRYKIIEKKQPVAFWCNPISGHNTLYWYLQNLGQGPELLIRYENEEAVDDSQLPKDRFSAERLKGVDSTLKIQPAELGDSAVYLCASSLVFAGPTYEQYFGPGTRLTVT.